Shown below are 18 T cell receptor beta chains from a single sample sequenced in a study of metastatic and nonmetastatic thyroid tumors. TCRdb re-called clones via MiXCR from the PCR reads. The sample has 25,000 to 30,000 clones, around 17% seen once. Thyroid surgery was performed in patients who had received no treatment beforehand. Sequencing was carried out using blood. The receptors stem from a male donor with papillary thyroid cancer or a benign thyroid nodule (not recorded which). Some clones in this sample may be carry-over from other donors' samples.

This clone was seen ten or more times. At one end, the junction sequence differs from germline, possibly due to a read error. J is TRBJ2-1 and V is TRBV20-1, with TRBD2 matching 10 bases. Germline V lookup: CDR1 DFQATT, CDR2 SNEGSKA (reference sequence). CDR3 length: 12 amino acids. The CDR3 coding sequence is TGCAGTGCTAGCAGCCGGGGGACTAGCGTACCCTTC. This gives the protein CSASSRGTSVPF.

This clone was detected only once. The genes are TRBV3-1 and TRBJ1-4; tentative D call: TRBD1 (5 bases). V lost 4 bases to trimming and J lost 6 bases, with 15 bases between them. Germline assignment: CDR1 LGHDT and CDR2 YNNKEL (reference sequence). CDR3 length: 15 amino acids. This CDR3 reads CASSLGHSRDEKLFF. CDR3 bases: TGTGCCAGCAGCCTAGGACATTCTCGAGATGAAAAACTGTTTTTT.

This clone was seen at least ten times. The gene calls are TRBV5-1 and TRBJ1-5, with D perhaps matching TRBD1 (5 bases). Per germline, CDR1 SGHRS and CDR2 YFSETQ. V shed 2 bases and J shed 3 bases, with 9 bases lying between them. There are 14 residues in the CDR3. CDR3 amino acids: CASSLTGLNQPQHF. CDR3 nucleotide sequence: TGCGCCAGCAGCTTAACGGGACTCAATCAGCCCCAGCATTTT. Variable domain in full (rest from reference TRBV5-1 and TRBJ1-5): KAGVTQTPRYLIKTRGQQVTLSCSPISGHRSVSWYQQTPGQGLQFLFEYFSETQRNKGNFPGRFSGRQFSNSRSEMNVSTLELGDSALYLCASSLTGLNQPQHFGDGTRLSIL.

This clone has only one observation. The gene calls are TRBV30 and TRBJ1-6, with 7 bases aligning to TRBD1. The CDR3 consists of 14 residues. Germline V gene lookup returns CDR1 GTSNPN and CDR2 SVGIG (reference sequence). The V and J ends lost 0 bases and 7 bases, in that order; junction bases with no gene match: 3. The CDR3 is CAWSVGGSNSPLHF. For the CDR3, the DNA is TGTGCCTGGAGTGTAGGGGGCTCGAATTCACCCCTCCACTTT.

Many counts were recorded for this clone. V usage is TRBV12-3 or TRBV12-4 and J usage is TRBJ2-5; TRBD2 matches at 10 bases. Germline trimming cut 0 bases from V and 5 bases from J; bases unmatched to any gene: 12. The CDR3 consists of 18 residues. Written as DNA, the CDR3 is TGTGCCAGCAGTTTAGCCACCAGCGGGAGGGCCGGGGGGGAGACCCAGTACTTC. Translating it yields CASSLATSGRAGGETQYF.

This chain joins TRBV20-1 and TRBJ2-3; 8 bases align to TRBD2. V trimming: 7 bases; J trimming: 9 bases; junction bases outside the gene matches: 18. Germline V lookup: CDR1 DFQATT, CDR2 SNEGSKA (reference sequence). This CDR3 comprises 15 residues. The CDR3 spells CSVAGGSHEGLTQYF. DNA of the CDR3: TGCAGTGTGGCGGGGGGCTCCCACGAGGGGTTAACGCAGTATTTT.

V is TRBV25-1 and J is TRBJ2-2; a possible D gene is TRBD2 (5 bases). Germline values: CDR1 MGHDK, CDR2 SYGVNS. The length of the CDR3 is 17 residues. V gave up 4 bases and J gave up 5 bases, with 20 bases separating them. Here the CDR3 DNA reads TGTGCCAGCAGTGTGAGAGGTGAGGGCTTCGGTACCGGGGAGCTGTTTTTT. This encodes CASSVRGEGFGTGELFF. Variable domain in full (rest from reference TRBV25-1 and TRBJ2-2): EADIYQTPRYLVIGTGKKITLECSQTMGHDKMYWYQQDPGMELHLIHYSYGVNSTEKGDLSSESTVSRIRTEHFPLTLESARPSHTSQYLCASSVRGEGFGTGELFFGEGSRLTVL.

The table lists this clone with many counts. Just one base apart from a much larger clone, this may be a read error. The same CDR3 arises from other DNA sequences in this sample as well. V usage is TRBV12-3 or TRBV12-4 and J usage is TRBJ2-5, with D maybe TRBD1 (5 bases). The CDR3 sequence is 14 residues long. The DNA for the CDR3 is TGTGCCAGCAGTTTGGGGCGGCTCCAAGAGACCCAGTATTTC. Encoded protein: CASSLGRLQETQYF.

There are a few counts of this clone. The rearrangement uses TRBV28 and TRBJ1-1, with unresolved D. The CDR3 extends over 13 amino acids. V gave up 7 bases and J gave up 4 bases, with 13 bases separating them. Germline V gene lookup returns CDR1 MDHEN and CDR2 SYDVKM. The CDR3 is CASTSVESTEAFF. The CDR3 nucleotides read TGTGCCAGCACCTCGGTAGAGAGCACTGAAGCTTTCTTT.

This clone appeared many times. J is TRBJ1-2 and V is TRBV7-9; D is unclear. The CDR3 totals 12 residues. Trimming removed 2 bases from V and 6 bases from J, with 7 bases in between. CDR1 is SEHNR, CDR2 FQNEAQ, per germline (reference sequence). Here the CDR3 reads CASSLKDDGYTF. CDR3 DNA sequence: TGTGCCAGCAGCTTAAAGGACGATGGCTACACCTTC.

This clone was detected ten times or more. The J gene is TRBJ1-1, the V gene TRBV19, with D perhaps matching TRBD1 (6 bases). From germline, CDR1 is LNHDA and CDR2 SQIVND (reference sequence). V gave up 10 bases and J gave up 8 bases, with 26 bases separating them. This CDR3 is 15 amino acids long. The CDR3 protein is CATGERQGWDREAFF. The CDR3, as DNA: TGTGCCACAGGGGAGCGGCAGGGATGGGATAGGGAAGCTTTCTTT.

This clone was found many times. The chain links TRBV3-1 to TRBJ2-7; 7 bases fit TRBD1. This CDR3 region has 14 residues. The V gene's germline CDR1 is LGHDT and CDR2 YNNKEL (reference sequence). Trimming cost V 5 bases and J 1 base; bases outside gene matches: 5. The DNA of the CDR3 is TGTGCCAGCAGCACTACGACAGGGTCCTACGAGCAGTACTTC. Translation gives CASSTTTGSYEQYF.

This clone appeared many times. The chain combines TRBV3-1 with TRBJ2-7; D tentatively fits TRBD1 or TRBD2 (6 bases each). Germline CDR1 reads LGHDT; CDR2 reads YNNKEL (reference sequence). The V and J ends lost 0 bases and 3 bases respectively, with 9 bases between them. This CDR3 contains 14 residues. The CDR3, as DNA: TGTGCCAGCAGCCAAGAAGGGGGACTCTACGAGCAGTACTTC. It codes for CASSQEGGLYEQYF.

This clone was observed at least ten times. In nucleotides, the CDR3 is TGTGCCAGTAGTGCAAACCAGGACTACGAGCAGTACTTC. Protein sequence: CASSANQDYEQYF. The rearrangement uses TRBV19 and TRBJ2-7; D gene unclear. Germline-derived CDR1 and CDR2 are LNHDA and SQIVND (reference sequence). The CDR3 has 13 amino acids. Trimming shortened V by 5 bases and J by 3 bases, and 11 bases separated the two germline ends.

This clone was seen repeatedly, ten times or more. The genes are TRBV27 and TRBJ2-3; D perhaps matches TRBD2 (6 bases). The V gene's germline CDR1 is MNHEY and CDR2 SMNVEV (reference sequence). The CDR3 has 14 residues. Trimming cost V 4 bases and J 2 bases, with 10 bases left between them. The CDR3 here is CASSWGLNTDTQYF. The DNA for the CDR3 is TGTGCCAGCAGTTGGGGACTTAACACAGATACGCAGTATTTT.

This clone was seen many times. The V gene is TRBV10-3, the J gene TRBJ1-5; D is possibly TRBD1 (5 bases). Trimming left V 10 bases short and J 5 bases short, with 15 bases between. CDR1 and CDR2 from the germline V gene are ENHRY and SYGVKD. The CDR3 contains 13 residues. The CDR3 DNA reads as TGTGCCACCGGGAGGCAGGGTTATCAGCCCCAGCATTTT. Its protein product is CATGRQGYQPQHF.

Concerning this clone: A read error is possible here, since a much larger clone lies one base away. This rearrangement joins TRBV29-1 to TRBJ2-7, with D tentatively TRBD1 or TRBD2 (5 bases each). Germline V gene data show CDR1 as SQVTM and CDR2 as ANQGSEA. The CDR3 has 13 amino acids. Trimming took 6 bases from V and 7 from J, leaving 19 bases between them. CDR3 DNA sequence: TGCAGCGTGGCTTCCGGGACCACCGTGGAGCAGTACTTC. Translation gives CSVASGTTVEQYF.

This CDR3 is CASSPLAGGRGELFF. CDR3 DNA sequence: TGTGCCAGCAGCCCTTTAGCGGGAGGGCGCGGGGAGCTGTTTTTT. V and J are TRBV11-1 and TRBJ2-2; 11 bases are shared with TRBD2. V lost 5 bases, J lost 7 bases, and 6 bases stayed unmatched. The germline CDR1 and CDR2 sequences are SGHAT and FQDESV (reference sequence). This CDR3 is built from 15 residues.